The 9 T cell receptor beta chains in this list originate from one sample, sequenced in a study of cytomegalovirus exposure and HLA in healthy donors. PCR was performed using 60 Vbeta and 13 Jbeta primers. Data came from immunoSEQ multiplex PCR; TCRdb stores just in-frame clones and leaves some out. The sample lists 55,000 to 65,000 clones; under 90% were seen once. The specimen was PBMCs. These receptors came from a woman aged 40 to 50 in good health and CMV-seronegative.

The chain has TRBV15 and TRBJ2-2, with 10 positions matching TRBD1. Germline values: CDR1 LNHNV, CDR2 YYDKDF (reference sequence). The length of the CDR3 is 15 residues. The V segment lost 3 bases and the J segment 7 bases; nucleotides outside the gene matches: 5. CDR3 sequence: CATSRGDRGDGELFF. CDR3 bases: TGTGCCACCAGCAGGGGGGACAGGGGTGACGGGGAGCTGTTTTTT.

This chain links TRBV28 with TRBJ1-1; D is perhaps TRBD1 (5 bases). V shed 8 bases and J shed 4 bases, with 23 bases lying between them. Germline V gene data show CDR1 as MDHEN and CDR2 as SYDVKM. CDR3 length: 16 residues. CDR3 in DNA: TGTGCCAGCCTAGGGGCGGCCATGACCCTTTCCACTGAAGCTTTCTTT. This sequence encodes CASLGAAMTLSTEAFF.

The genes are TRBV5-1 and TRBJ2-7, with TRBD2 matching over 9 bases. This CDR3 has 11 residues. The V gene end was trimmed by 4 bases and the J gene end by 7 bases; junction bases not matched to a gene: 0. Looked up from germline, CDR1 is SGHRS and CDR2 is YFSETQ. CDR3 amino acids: CASSGLAEQYF. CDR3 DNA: TGCGCCAGCAGCGGACTAGCGGAGCAGTACTTC.

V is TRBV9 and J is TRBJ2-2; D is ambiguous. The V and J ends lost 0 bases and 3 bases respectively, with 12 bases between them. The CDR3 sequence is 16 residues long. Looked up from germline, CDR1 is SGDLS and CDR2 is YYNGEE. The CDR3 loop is CASSVAGLEYTGELFF. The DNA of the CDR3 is TGTGCCAGCAGCGTAGCGGGTCTAGAGTACACCGGGGAGCTGTTTTTT.

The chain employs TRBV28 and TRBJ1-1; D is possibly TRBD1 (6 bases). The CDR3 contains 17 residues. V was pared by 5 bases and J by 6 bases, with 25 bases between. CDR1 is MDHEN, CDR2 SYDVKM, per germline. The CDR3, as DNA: TGTGCCAGCAGTCACCCCCCTAGCTGGGGGCAAGGGGCTGAAGCTTTCTTT. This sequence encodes CASSHPPSWGQGAEAFF.

CDR3 coding DNA: TGTGCCAGCTCACCGAACACAGGGTTCGATCAGCCCCAGCATTTT. Translated, it gives CASSPNTGFDQPQHF. This chain links TRBV18 with TRBJ1-5, with a tentative D call TRBD1 (6 bases). Per germline, CDR1 KGHSH and CDR2 LQKENI. The CDR3 loop spans 15 amino acids. The germline V and J ends were trimmed by 3 bases and 5 bases, with 14 bases remaining between them.

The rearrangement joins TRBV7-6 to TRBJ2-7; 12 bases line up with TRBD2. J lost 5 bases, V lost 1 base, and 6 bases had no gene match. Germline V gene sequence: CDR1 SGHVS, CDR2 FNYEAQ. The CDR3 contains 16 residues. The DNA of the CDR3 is TGTGCCAGCAGCTTAGGGACTAGCGGGACTCTCAACGAGCAGTACTTC. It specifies CASSLGTSGTLNEQYF.

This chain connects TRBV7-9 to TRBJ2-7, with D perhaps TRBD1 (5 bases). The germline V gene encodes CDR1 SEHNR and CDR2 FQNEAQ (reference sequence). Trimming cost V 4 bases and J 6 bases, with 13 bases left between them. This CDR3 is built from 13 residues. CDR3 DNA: TGTGCCAGCAGCTCAAAAACAGGAGCCGAGCAGTACTTC. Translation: CASSSKTGAEQYF.

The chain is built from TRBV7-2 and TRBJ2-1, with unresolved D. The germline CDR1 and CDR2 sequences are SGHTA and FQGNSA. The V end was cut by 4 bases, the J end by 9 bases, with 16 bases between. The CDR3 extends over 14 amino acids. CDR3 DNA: TGTGCCAGCAGCTCTCGGGTCGTCGGCGGTGAGCAGTTCTTC. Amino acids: CASSSRVVGGEQFF. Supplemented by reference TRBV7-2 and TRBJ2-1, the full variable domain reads GAGVSQSPSNKVTEKGKDVELRCDPISGHTALYWYRQSLGQGLEFLIYFQGNSAPDKSGLPSDRFSAERTGGSVSTLTIQRTQQEDSAVYLCASSSRVVGGEQFFGPGTRLTVL.